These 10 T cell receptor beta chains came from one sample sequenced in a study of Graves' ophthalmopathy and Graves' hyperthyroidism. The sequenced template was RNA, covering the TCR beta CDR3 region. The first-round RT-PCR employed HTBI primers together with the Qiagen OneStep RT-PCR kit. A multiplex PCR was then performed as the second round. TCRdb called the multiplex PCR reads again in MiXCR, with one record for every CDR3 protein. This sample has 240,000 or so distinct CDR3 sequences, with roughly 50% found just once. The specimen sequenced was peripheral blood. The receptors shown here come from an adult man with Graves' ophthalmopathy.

CDR3 protein: CASGGQANTEAFF. The DNA of the CDR3 is TGTGCCAGCGGGGGGCAGGCGAACACTGAAGCTTTCTTT. The chain joins TRBV3-1 to TRBJ1-1; possibly TRBD1 for D (6 bases). Germline V gene lookup returns CDR1 LGHDT and CDR2 YNNKEL (reference sequence). V lost 8 bases and J 1 base, leaving 11 bases between the germline ends. The CDR3 totals 13 residues.

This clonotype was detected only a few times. The CDR3 sequence: CASRSSGFTAQTQYF. The CDR3 nucleotides are TGTGCCAGCAGGTCGTCCGGGTTCACAGCACAGACCCAGTACTTC. The rearrangement links TRBV13 to TRBJ2-5, with no clear D. V was cut by 6 bases and J by 6 bases, with 20 bases left in between. The CDR3 extends over 15 amino acids. Germline CDR1 is PRHDT and CDR2 is FYEKMQ (reference sequence).

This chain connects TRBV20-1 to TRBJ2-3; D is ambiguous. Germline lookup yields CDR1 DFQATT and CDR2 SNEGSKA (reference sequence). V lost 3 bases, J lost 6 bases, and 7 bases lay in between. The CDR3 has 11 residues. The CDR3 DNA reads TGCAGTGCTAGGGGTTGGGATACGCAGTATTTT. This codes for CSARGWDTQYF.

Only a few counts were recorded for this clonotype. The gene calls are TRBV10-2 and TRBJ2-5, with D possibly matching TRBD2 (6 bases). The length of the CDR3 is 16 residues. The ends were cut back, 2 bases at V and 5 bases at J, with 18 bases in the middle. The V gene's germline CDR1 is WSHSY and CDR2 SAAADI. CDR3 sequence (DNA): TGCGCCAGCAGTGAGGTGGGGCGGGGAAGAGGGGAGACCCAGTACTTC. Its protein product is CASSEVGRGRGETQYF.

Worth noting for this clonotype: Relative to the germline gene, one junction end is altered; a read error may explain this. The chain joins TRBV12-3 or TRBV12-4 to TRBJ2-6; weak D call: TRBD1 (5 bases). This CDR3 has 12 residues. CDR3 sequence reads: CAGSPPGAVLTF. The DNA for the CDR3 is TGTGCCGGCAGTCCCCCTGGGGCCGTCCTGACTTTC.

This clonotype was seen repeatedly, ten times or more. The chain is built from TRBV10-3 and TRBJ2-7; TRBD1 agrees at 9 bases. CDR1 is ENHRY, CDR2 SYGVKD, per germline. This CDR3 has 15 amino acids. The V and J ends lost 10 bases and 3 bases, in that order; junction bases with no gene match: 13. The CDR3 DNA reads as TGTGCCAGCAGGCCTCCGGGACAGGGAGGCTACGAGCAGTACTTC. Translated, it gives CASRPPGQGGYEQYF.

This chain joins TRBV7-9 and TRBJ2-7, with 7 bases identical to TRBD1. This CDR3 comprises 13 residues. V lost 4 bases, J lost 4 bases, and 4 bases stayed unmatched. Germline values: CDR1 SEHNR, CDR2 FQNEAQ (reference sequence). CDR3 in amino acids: CASSSSQGYEQYF. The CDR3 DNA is TGTGCCAGCAGCTCGTCACAGGGGTACGAGCAGTACTTC.

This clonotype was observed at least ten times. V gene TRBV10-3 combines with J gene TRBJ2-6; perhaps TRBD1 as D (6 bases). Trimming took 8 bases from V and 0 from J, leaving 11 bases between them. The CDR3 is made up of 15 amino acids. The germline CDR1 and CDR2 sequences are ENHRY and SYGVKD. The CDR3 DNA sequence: TGTGCCATCCGGACAGATCGCTCTGGGGCCAACGTCCTGACTTTC. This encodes CAIRTDRSGANVLTF.

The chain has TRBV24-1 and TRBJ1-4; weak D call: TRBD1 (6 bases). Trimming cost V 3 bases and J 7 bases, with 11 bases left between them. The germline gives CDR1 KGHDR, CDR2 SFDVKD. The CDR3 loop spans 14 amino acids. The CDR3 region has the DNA TGTGCCACCAGTGATCGGGGGGCGGCTGAAAAACTGTTTTTT. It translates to CATSDRGAAEKLFF.

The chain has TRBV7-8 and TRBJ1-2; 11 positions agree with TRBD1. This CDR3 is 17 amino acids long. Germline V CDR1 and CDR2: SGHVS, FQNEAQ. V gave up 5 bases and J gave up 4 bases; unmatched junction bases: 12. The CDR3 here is CASSAVLGQGAGYGYTF. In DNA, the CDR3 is TGTGCCAGCAGCGCCGTACTTGGACAGGGGGCCGGCTATGGCTACACCTTC. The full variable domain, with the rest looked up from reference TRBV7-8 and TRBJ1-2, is GAGVSQSPRYKVAKRGQDVALRCDPISGHVSLFWYQQALGQGPEFLTYFQNEAQLDKSGLPSDRFFAERPEGSVSTLKIQRTQQEDSAVYLCASSAVLGQGAGYGYTFGSGTRLTVV.